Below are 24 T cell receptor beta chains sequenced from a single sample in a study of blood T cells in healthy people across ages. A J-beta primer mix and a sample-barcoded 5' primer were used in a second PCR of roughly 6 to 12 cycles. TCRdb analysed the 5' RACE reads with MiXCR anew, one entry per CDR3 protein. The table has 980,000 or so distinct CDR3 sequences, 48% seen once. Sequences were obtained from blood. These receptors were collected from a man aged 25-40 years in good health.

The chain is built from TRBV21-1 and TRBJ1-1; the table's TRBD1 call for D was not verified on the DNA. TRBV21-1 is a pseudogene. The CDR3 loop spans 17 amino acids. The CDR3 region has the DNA TGTGCCAGCAGCAAAATGACAGGGGTGGCCATGAACACTGAAGCTTTCTTT. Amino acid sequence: CASSKMTGVAMNTEAFF.

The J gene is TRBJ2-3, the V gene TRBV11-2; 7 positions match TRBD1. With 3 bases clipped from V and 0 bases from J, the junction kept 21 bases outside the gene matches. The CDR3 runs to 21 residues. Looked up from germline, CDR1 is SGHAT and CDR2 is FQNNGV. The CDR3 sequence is CASSLKPEGARLLTSTDTQYF. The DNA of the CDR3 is TGTGCCAGCAGCTTGAAGCCCGAGGGGGCGCGACTGTTAACTAGCACAGATACGCAGTATTTT.

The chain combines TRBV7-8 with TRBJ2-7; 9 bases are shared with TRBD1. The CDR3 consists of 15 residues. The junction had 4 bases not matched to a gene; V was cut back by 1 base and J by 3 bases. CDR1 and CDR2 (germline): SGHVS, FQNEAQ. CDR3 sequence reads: CASSLDRQGVYEQYF. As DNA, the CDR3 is TGTGCCAGCAGCTTAGACCGACAGGGGGTCTACGAGCAGTACTTC. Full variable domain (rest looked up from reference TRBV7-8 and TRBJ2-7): GAGVSQSPRYKVAKRGQDVALRCDPISGHVSLFWYQQALGQGPEFLTYFQNEAQLDKSGLPSDRFFAERPEGSVSTLKIQRTQQEDSAVYLCASSLDRQGVYEQYFGPGTRLTVT.

CDR3 amino acids: CSARNSGGRGEQYF. The DNA for the CDR3 is TGCAGTGCTAGAAATAGCGGGGGAAGGGGGGAGCAGTACTTC. This chain uses TRBV20-1 with TRBJ2-5, with 9 bases fitting TRBD2. CDR3 length equals 14 residues. Germline CDR1 is DFQATT and CDR2 is SNEGSKA (reference sequence). The junction had 12 bases not matched to a gene; V was cut back by 2 bases and J by 11 bases.

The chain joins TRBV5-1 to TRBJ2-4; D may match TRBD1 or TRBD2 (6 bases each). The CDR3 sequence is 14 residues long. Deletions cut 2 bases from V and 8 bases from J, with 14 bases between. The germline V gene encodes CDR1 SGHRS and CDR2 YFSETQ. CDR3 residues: CASSFMAGEDIQYF. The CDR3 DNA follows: TGCGCCAGCAGCTTCATGGCAGGGGAGGACATTCAGTACTTC.

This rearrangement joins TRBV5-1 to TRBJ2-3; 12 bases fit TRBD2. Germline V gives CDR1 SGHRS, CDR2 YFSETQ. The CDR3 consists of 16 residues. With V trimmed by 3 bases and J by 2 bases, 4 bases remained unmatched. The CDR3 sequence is CASSSSGGADTDTQYF. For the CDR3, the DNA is TGCGCCAGCAGCTCTAGCGGGGGGGCCGACACAGATACGCAGTATTTT.

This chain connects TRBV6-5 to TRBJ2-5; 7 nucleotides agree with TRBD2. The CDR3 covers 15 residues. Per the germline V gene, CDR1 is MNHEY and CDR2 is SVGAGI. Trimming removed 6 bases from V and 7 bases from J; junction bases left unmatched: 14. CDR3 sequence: CASRSRTSRVGTQYF. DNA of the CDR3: TGTGCCAGCAGATCGCGGACTAGTCGGGTCGGGACCCAGTACTTC.

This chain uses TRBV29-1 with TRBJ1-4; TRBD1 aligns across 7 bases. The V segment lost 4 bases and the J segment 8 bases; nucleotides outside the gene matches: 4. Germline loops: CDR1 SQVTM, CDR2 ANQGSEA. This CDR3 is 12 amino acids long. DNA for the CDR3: TGCAGCGTTGGGCAGGGGGACGAAAAACTGTTTTTT. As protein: CSVGQGDEKLFF.

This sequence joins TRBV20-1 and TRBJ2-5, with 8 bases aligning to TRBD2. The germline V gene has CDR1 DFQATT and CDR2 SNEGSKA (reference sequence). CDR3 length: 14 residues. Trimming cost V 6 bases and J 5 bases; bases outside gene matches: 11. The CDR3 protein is CSAQRGGPRETQYF. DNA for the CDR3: TGCAGTGCACAACGGGGGGGTCCAAGGGAGACCCAGTACTTC.

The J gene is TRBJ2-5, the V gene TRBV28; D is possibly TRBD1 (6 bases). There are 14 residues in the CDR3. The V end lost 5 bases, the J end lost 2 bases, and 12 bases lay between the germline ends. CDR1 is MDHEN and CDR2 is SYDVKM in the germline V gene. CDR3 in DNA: TGTGCCAGCAGTCCATGGACAGAGCAAGAGACCCAGTACTTC. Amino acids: CASSPWTEQETQYF.

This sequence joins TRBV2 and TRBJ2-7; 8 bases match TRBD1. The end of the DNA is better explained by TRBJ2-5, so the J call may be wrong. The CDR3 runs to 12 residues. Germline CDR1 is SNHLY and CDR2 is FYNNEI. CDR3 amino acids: CASSGDRRTQYF. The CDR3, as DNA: TGTGCCAGCAGTGGGGACAGGAGGACCCAGTACTTC.

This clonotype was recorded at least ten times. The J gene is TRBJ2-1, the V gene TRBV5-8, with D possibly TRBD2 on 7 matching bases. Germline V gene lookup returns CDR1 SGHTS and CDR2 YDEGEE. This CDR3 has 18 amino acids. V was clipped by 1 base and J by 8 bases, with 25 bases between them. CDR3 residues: CASSLRGSSGILGDEQFF. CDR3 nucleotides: TGTGCCAGCAGCTTGAGGGGGTCTAGCGGTATTCTTGGAGATGAGCAGTTCTTC.

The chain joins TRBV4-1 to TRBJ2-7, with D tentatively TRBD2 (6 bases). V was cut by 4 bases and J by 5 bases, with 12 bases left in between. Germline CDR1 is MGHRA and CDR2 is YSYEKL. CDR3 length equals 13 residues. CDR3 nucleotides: TGCGCCAGCAGCCCCCTGGAGGGCAACGAGCAGTACTTC. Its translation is CASSPLEGNEQYF.

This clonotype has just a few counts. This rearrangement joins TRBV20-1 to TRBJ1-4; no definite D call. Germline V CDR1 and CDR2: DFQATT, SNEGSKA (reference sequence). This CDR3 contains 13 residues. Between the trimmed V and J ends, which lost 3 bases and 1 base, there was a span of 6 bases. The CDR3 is CSAREGTNEKLFF. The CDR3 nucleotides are TGCAGTGCTAGGGAGGGAACTAATGAAAAACTGTTTTTT.

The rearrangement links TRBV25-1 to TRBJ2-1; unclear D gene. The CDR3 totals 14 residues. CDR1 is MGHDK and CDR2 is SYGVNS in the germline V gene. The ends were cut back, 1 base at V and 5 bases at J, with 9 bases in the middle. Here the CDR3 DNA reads TGTGCCAGCAGTGAATGGCGAGATAACAATGAGCAGTTCTTC. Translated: CASSEWRDNNEQFF.

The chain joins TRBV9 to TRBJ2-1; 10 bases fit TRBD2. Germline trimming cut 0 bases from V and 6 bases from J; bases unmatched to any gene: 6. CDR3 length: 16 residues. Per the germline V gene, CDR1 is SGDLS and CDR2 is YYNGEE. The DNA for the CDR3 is TGTGCCAGCAGCGTAGACAGCGGGGGGGCCTCCAATGAGCAGTTCTTC. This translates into CASSVDSGGASNEQFF.

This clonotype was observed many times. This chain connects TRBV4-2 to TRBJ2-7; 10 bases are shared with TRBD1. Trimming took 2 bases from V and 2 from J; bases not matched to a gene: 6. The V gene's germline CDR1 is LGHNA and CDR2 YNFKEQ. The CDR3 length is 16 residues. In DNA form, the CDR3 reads TGTGCCAGCAGCCAACACGTGACAGGGGGCACCTACGAGCAGTACTTC. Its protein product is CASSQHVTGGTYEQYF.

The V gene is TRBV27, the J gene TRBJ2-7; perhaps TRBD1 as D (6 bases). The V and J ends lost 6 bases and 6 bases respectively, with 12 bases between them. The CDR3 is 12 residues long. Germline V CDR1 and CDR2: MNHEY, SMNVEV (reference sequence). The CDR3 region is CASRDRGAEQYF. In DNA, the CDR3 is TGTGCCAGCAGGGACAGAGGTGCCGAGCAGTACTTC.

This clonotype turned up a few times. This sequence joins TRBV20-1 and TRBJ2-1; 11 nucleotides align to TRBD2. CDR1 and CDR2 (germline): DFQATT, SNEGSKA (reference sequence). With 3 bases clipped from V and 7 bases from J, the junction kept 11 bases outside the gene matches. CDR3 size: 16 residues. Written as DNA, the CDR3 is TGCAGTGCTAGTGGGTCTGGGACTAGCGGTTCAAATGAGCAGTTCTTC. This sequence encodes CSASGSGTSGSNEQFF.

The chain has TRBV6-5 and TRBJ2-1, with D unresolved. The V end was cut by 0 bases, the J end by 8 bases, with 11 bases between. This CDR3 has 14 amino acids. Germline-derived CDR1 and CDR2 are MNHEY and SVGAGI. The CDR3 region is CASSYSWQDDEQFF. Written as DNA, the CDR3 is TGTGCCAGCAGTTACTCGTGGCAAGACGATGAGCAGTTCTTC.

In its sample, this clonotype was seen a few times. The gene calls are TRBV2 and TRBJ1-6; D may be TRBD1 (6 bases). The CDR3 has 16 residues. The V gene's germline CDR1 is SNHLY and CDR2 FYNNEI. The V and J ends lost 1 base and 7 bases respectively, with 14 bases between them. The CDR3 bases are TGTGCCAGCAGTGAAGTCAGGGGATTAGGAAATTCACCCCTCCACTTT. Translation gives CASSEVRGLGNSPLHF. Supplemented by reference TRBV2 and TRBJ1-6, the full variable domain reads EPEVTQTPSHQVTQMGQEVILRCVPISNHLYFYWYRQILGQKVEFLVSFYNNEISEKSEIFDDQFSVERPDGSNFTLKIRSTKLEDSAMYFCASSEVRGLGNSPLHFGNGTRLTVT.

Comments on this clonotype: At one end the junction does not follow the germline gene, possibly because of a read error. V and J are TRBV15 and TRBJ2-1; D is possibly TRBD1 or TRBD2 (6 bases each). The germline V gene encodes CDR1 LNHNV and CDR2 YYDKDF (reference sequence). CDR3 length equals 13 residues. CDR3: CATSRVGGNGQFF. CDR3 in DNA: TGTGCCACCAGCAGAGTCGGGGGCAATGGGCAGTTCTTC.

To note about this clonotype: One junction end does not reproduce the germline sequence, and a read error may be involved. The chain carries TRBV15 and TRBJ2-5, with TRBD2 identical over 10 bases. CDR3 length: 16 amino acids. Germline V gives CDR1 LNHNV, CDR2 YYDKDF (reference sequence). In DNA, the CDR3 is TGTACCACCAGCAGAGTGGCCCTAGCGGGGGAAGAGACCCAGTACTTC. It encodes CTTSRVALAGEETQYF.

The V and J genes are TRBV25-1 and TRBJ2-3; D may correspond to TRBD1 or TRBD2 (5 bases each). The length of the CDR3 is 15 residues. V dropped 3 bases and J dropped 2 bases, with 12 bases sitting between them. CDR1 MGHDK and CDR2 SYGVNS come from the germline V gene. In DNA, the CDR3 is TGTGCCAGCAGTGACGTTGGGACGGTCACAGATACGCAGTATTTT. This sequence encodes CASSDVGTVTDTQYF.